The next 26 T cell receptor beta chains were all read from a single sample in a study of cytomegalovirus exposure and HLA in healthy donors. The PCR employed 60 Vbeta primers together with 13 Jbeta primers. The method was immunoSEQ multiplex PCR; TCRdb's version includes in-frame clones alone and lacks a portion of them. The sample shows around 200,000 clones, nearly 80% of them seen only once. The source material was PBMCs. The receptor set was obtained from a male donor in good health and CMV-seronegative.

This clone appeared a single time. This chain uses TRBV6-5 with TRBJ1-2; D possibly corresponds to TRBD1 (5 bases). Trimming stripped 1 base from V and 4 bases from J, with 10 bases between. Germline CDR1 is MNHEY and CDR2 is SVGAGI. The CDR3 totals 14 residues. CDR3 sequence reads: CASSYLVGGYGYTF. The CDR3 coding sequence is TGTGCCAGCAGTTACTTGGTCGGGGGCTATGGCTACACCTTC.

A single count supports this clone. V gene TRBV11-1 combines with J gene TRBJ1-6; no clear D. This CDR3 is built from 12 residues. CDR1 SGHAT and CDR2 FQDESV come from the germline V gene (reference sequence). V lost 2 bases, J lost 7 bases, and 3 bases lay in between. CDR3 nucleotides: TGTGCCAGCAGCTTACTGAATTCACCCCTCCACTTT. As protein: CASSLLNSPLHF.

This clone was detected only a few times. The chain links TRBV27 to TRBJ2-7; D may be TRBD2 (6 bases). Germline V gene lookup returns CDR1 MNHEY and CDR2 SMNVEV (reference sequence). Deletions cut 7 bases from V and 1 base from J, with 17 bases between. This CDR3 comprises 15 residues. The CDR3 nucleotides are TGTGCCAGCACTCTCACTAACGGAGGGTCCTACGAGCAGTACTTC. Residues: CASTLTNGGSYEQYF.

The rearrangement links TRBV4-2 to TRBJ2-7; 7 bases match TRBD2. Trimming cost V 0 bases and J 7 bases; bases outside gene matches: 6. Germline values: CDR1 LGHNA, CDR2 YNFKEQ. The CDR3 loop spans 14 amino acids. For the CDR3, the DNA is TGTGCCAGCAGCCAAGATTGGGGGGGAGGGGAGCAGTACTTC. Protein product: CASSQDWGGGEQYF.

This clone was recorded only once. This chain uses TRBV5-6 with TRBJ2-2, with 9 bases lining up with TRBD1. The V gene's germline CDR1 is SGHDT and CDR2 YYEEEE. The CDR3 totals 16 residues. Losses at the gene ends were 5 bases for V and 3 bases for J; bases not matched to a gene: 8. The CDR3 sequence: CASRLTGGSDTGELFF. For the CDR3, the DNA is TGTGCCAGCAGGCTTACAGGGGGCTCGGACACCGGGGAGCTGTTTTTT.

This rearrangement joins TRBV7-9 to TRBJ1-1, with 10 bases aligning to TRBD1. This CDR3 comprises 17 residues. Germline assignment: CDR1 SEHNR and CDR2 FQNEAQ (reference sequence). V trimming: 1 base; J trimming: 3 bases; junction bases outside the gene matches: 8. Written as DNA, the CDR3 is TGTGCCAGCAGCTTAGTATTGATGGGACAGGGGTACACTGAAGCTTTCTTT. Amino acid sequence: CASSLVLMGQGYTEAFF.

The V call is TRBV11-2, the J call TRBJ2-7; D possibly corresponds to TRBD2 (6 bases). The CDR3 consists of 12 residues. Germline loops: CDR1 SGHAT, CDR2 FQNNGV. V dropped 4 bases and J dropped 5 bases, with 9 bases sitting between them. CDR3 bases: TGTGCCAGCAGCTGGGGGGTGAACGAGCAGTACTTC. Protein sequence: CASSWGVNEQYF.

Only one count was recorded for this clone. The chain has TRBV4-3 and TRBJ2-7; TRBD2 might be the D (6 bases). This CDR3 region has 16 residues. Germline loops: CDR1 LGHNA, CDR2 YSLEER. Trimming removed 1 base from V and 1 base from J, with 14 bases in between. CDR3 bases: TGCGCCAGCAGCCAAGCTCGGTCCGGGGGTTCCTACGAGCAGTACTTC. Protein: CASSQARSGGSYEQYF.

The J gene is TRBJ2-3, the V gene TRBV29-1; D uncertain. Per the germline V gene, CDR1 is SQVTM and CDR2 is ANQGSEA. Trimming took off 8 bases at V and 3 bases at J, with 18 bases between the two ends. The CDR3 has 14 amino acids. In DNA, the CDR3 is TGCAGCCCCTTCAATAGTAGTCCGACAGATACGCAGTATTTT. This codes for CSPFNSSPTDTQYF.

The chain couples TRBV30 to TRBJ2-7; perhaps TRBD1 as D (6 bases). Germline loops: CDR1 GTSNPN, CDR2 SVGIG (reference sequence). V lost 0 bases, J lost 7 bases, and 13 bases lay in between. This CDR3 contains 13 residues. Here the CDR3 DNA reads TGTGCCTGGAGTGTGAAGGTTCAGGGGGAGCAGTACTTC. It translates to CAWSVKVQGEQYF.

V gene TRBV19 combines with J gene TRBJ1-2; TRBD1 matches 9 bases. The CDR3 length is 18 residues. Germline-derived CDR1 and CDR2 are LNHDA and SQIVND (reference sequence). V trimming: 6 bases; J trimming: 5 bases; junction bases outside the gene matches: 19. The CDR3 nucleotides are TGTGCCAGTAGCCTACCCCCGGGGACAGGGACCCTAACTTATGGCTACACCTTC. Its protein product is CASSLPPGTGTLTYGYTF.

The V gene is TRBV6-5, the J gene TRBJ2-1, with a weak D call TRBD1 (6 bases). V lost 2 bases to trimming and J lost 6 bases, with 8 bases between them. CDR1 MNHEY and CDR2 SVGAGI come from the germline V gene. The CDR3 sequence is 13 residues long. CDR3 bases: TGTGCCAGCAGTTACCGGGACACCAATGAGCAGTTCTTC. Its protein is CASSYRDTNEQFF.

This clone has more than one count but fewer than ten. The CDR3 bases are TGTGCCAGCAGCTTATTACAGGGGGTGGCCTATGGCTACACCTTC. Protein product: CASSLLQGVAYGYTF. This chain uses TRBV7-2 with TRBJ1-2; 8 bases are shared with TRBD1. V gave up 2 bases and J gave up 4 bases; unmatched junction bases: 6. CDR1 is SGHTA and CDR2 is FQGNSA in the germline V gene. The CDR3 spans 15 residues.

The V call is TRBV29-1, the J call TRBJ1-1, with D perhaps TRBD1 (5 bases). V was trimmed by 3 bases and J by 5 bases, leaving 13 bases between them. Germline V gene sequence: CDR1 SQVTM, CDR2 ANQGSEA. The CDR3 covers 13 residues. The CDR3 sequence is CSVDGGPWTEAFF. As DNA, the CDR3 is TGCAGCGTTGACGGGGGACCTTGGACTGAAGCTTTCTTT.

The V call is TRBV5-6, the J call TRBJ2-7; a possible D gene is TRBD1 (6 bases). The germline V gene encodes CDR1 SGHDT and CDR2 YYEEEE. The CDR3 contains 12 residues. V was clipped by 0 bases and J by 6 bases, with 7 bases between them. Written as DNA, the CDR3 is TGTGCCAGCAGCTTGGAAGGGGGCGAGCAGTACTTC. It encodes CASSLEGGEQYF.

The chain recombines TRBV4-2 with TRBJ2-6; possible D gene TRBD2, 5 bases. Germline CDR1 reads LGHNA; CDR2 reads YNFKEQ. CDR3 size: 16 residues. Deletions cut 0 bases from V and 2 bases from J, with 8 bases between. CDR3 DNA sequence: TGTGCCAGCAGCCAAGATCCCGGGACTGGGGCCAACGTCCTGACTTTC. Residues: CASSQDPGTGANVLTF.

This clone was seen just once. V is TRBV29-1 and J is TRBJ1-4, with D maybe TRBD1 (6 bases). Trimming removed 4 bases at V and 8 bases at J, with 14 bases between. CDR1 and CDR2 from the germline V gene are SQVTM and ANQGSEA. CDR3 length: 13 residues. CDR3 nucleotides: TGCAGCGTTGGAGGAGAGGGGGGGGAAAAACTGTTTTTT. The encoded protein is CSVGGEGGEKLFF.

This clone was detected a few times. The rearrangement links TRBV5-6 to TRBJ2-5, with D maybe TRBD2 (5 bases). The CDR3 sequence is 16 residues long. The germline V and J ends were trimmed by 1 base and 1 base, with 14 bases remaining between them. The germline gives CDR1 SGHDT, CDR2 YYEEEE. This chain's CDR3 is CASSLLPGWGQETQYF. CDR3 in DNA: TGTGCCAGCAGCTTGCTCCCGGGATGGGGCCAAGAGACCCAGTACTTC.

The rearrangement joins TRBV5-6 to TRBJ1-2; a possible D gene is TRBD1 (5 bases). V gave up 2 bases and J gave up 1 base, with 15 bases separating them. The CDR3 extends over 16 amino acids. The germline V gene encodes CDR1 SGHDT and CDR2 YYEEEE. CDR3 in DNA: TGTGCCAGCAGCTTCAGGTTCCCGGGACTTAACTATGGCTACACCTTC. Translated: CASSFRFPGLNYGYTF. Drawing the rest from reference TRBV5-6 and TRBJ1-2, the complete variable domain is DAGVTQSPTHLIKTRGQQVTLRCSPKSGHDTVSWYQQALGQGPQFIFQYYEEEERQRGNFPDRFSGHQFPNYSSELNVNALLLGDSALYLCASSFRFPGLNYGYTFGSGTRLTVV.

The chain has TRBV10-3 and TRBJ2-1; 7 nucleotides agree with TRBD1. Germline CDR1 is ENHRY and CDR2 is SYGVKD. The CDR3 has 17 amino acids. V shed 4 bases, J shed 4 bases, and the junction held 13 bases outside the gene matches. The CDR3 region is CAISGSPGTAFYNEQFF. For the CDR3, the DNA is TGTGCCATCAGTGGCTCTCCAGGGACAGCCTTTTACAATGAGCAGTTCTTC.

V and J are TRBV7-9 and TRBJ1-2, with 7 bases aligning to TRBD1. Germline-derived CDR1 and CDR2 are SEHNR and FQNEAQ (reference sequence). The CDR3 totals 16 residues. The V gene end was trimmed by 1 base and the J gene end by 6 bases; junction bases not matched to a gene: 11. The CDR3 reads CASSLVERQGWHGYTF. In DNA, the CDR3 is TGTGCCAGCAGCTTAGTGGAAAGACAGGGTTGGCATGGCTACACCTTC.

This clone was seen more than once but under ten times. V and J are TRBV6-1 and TRBJ1-5; unclear D gene. CDR1 is MNHNS and CDR2 is SASEGT in the germline V gene. The CDR3 is made up of 13 amino acids. The V end was cut by 2 bases, the J end by 9 bases, with 11 bases between. CDR3 in amino acids: CASSESTLRPQHF. The CDR3 DNA sequence: TGTGCCAGCAGTGAAAGTACTTTGAGGCCCCAGCATTTT.

The rearrangement joins TRBV5-1 to TRBJ1-2; possibly TRBD1 for D (5 bases). This CDR3 comprises 19 residues. In germline, CDR1 is SGHRS, CDR2 YFSETQ. V was shortened by 3 bases and J by 3 bases, with 27 bases between the two germline ends. The CDR3 spells CASSSLDRGIQGRDYGYTF. CDR3 coding DNA: TGCGCCAGCAGCTCCCTGGATAGAGGTATTCAGGGCAGGGACTATGGCTACACCTTC.

The J gene is TRBJ2-6, the V gene TRBV19; no definite D call. Trimming removed 1 base at V and 3 bases at J, with 7 bases between. CDR3 length: 15 residues. The germline V gene has CDR1 LNHDA and CDR2 SQIVND (reference sequence). CDR3 sequence: CASSIAGFGANVLTF. As DNA, the CDR3 is TGTGCCAGTAGTATAGCCGGGTTTGGGGCCAACGTCCTGACTTTC.

This clone has a handful of counts. The chain has TRBV7-2 and TRBJ2-1; the match to TRBD2 covers 15 bases. The CDR3 length is 18 residues. With 1 base clipped from V and 3 bases from J, the junction kept 4 bases outside the gene matches. Germline CDR1 SGHTA, CDR2 FQGNSA. The CDR3 bases are TGTGCCAGCAGCTTAGAAGGGACTAGCGGGAGGTACTACAATGAGCAGTTCTTC. Encoded protein: CASSLEGTSGRYYNEQFF.

This clone was detected once. The CDR3 spells CATSRDPGSGRIHEQFF. CDR3 coding DNA: TGTGCCACCAGCAGAGATCCGGGCAGCGGGAGGATCCATGAGCAGTTCTTC. This chain uses TRBV15 with TRBJ2-1, with TRBD2 matching 9 bases. The junction had 11 bases not matched to a gene; V was cut back by 0 bases and J by 8 bases. CDR1 is LNHNV and CDR2 is YYDKDF in the germline V gene (reference sequence). This CDR3 is built from 17 residues.